One TCR beta chain is described in this entry. Original handling: Estimation of nucleated cell counts relied on the amplification of reference gene primers. Sequencing was performed with immunoSEQ multiplex PCR; in TCRdb, only in-frame clones are kept and a portion is missing. D and trimming were read from the DNA, whereas the V and J calls and clone size are those reported in that table. Of 250,000 to 350,000 clones in the sample, 85% were seen once. This sample was taken from a study of blood T cell repertoires in COVID-19. Study-level information: The United States, Italy and Spain were the sources of the acute and convalescent COVID-19 samples. The analysed material was cDNA or gDNA that came from T cells, B-cell-depleted T cells, or PBMCs.

Germline values: CDR1 MNHEY, CDR2 SMNVEV (reference sequence). Trimming pared 2 bases from V and 0 bases from J, leaving 10 bases between. The CDR3 is made up of 15 amino acids. Sequenced input: peripheral blood. This sequence joins TRBV27 and TRBJ1-2; tentatively, D is TRBD1 (5 bases). The receptor comes from a woman in her forties or fifties with active or convalescent COVID-19. CDR3: CASSLGTEPNYGYTF. The CDR3 bases are TGTGCCAGCAGTTTAGGGACTGAACCTAACTATGGCTACACCTTC.